The clone carrying this T cell receptor beta chain was detected ten times or more. The antigen is not known. The CDR3 extends over 14 amino acids. With 0 bases removed from V and 6 bases from J, the gap between germline ends came to 11 bases. The entry originates in a study of identical twins. Everyone who donated was a healthy Caucasian. TCRdb redid the calling of the 5' RACE reads with MiXCR, one entry per CDR3 protein. The data contain about 150,000 distinct CDR3 sequences, approximately 3.5% of them singletons. Study-level results: Partly confounded zero-insertion analyses could result from invariant MAIT and iNKT cells. Within cord blood, abundant beta clonotypes carried fewer insertions, but memory repertoires showed no such trend. Some out-of-frame alpha sequences were shared by twins, and these showed excess low generation probability.

This chain uses TRBV12-3 or TRBV12-4 with TRBJ1-2; D may be TRBD1 (5 bases). Sequences were obtained from memory T cells sorted from blood. The sequence was collected from a man aged 18 to 29 in good health. Here the CDR3 reads CASSLARGKDGYTF. CDR3 coding DNA: TGTGCCAGCAGTTTAGCCCGGGGGAAGGATGGCTACACCTTC.